These T cell receptor beta chains were read from a single sample in a study of T cells after yellow fever vaccination. TCRdb reprocessed the 5' RACE reads with MiXCR, giving one entry per CDR3 protein. Of 170,000 or so distinct CDR3 sequences in the sample, around 9% are singletons; the top ten hold 35% to 40%. Here the sequenced sample was CD8+ T cells sorted from PBMCs, taken 45 days after the yellow fever booster vaccination. These receptors were obtained from a young man who received the YFV17D yellow fever vaccine. The CDR3 runs from the conserved cysteine through the conserved F or W. A D gene is named only where the DNA matches it firmly. Expanded clones get a size class; other rows say once, few or many, or leave the size out.

14	TRBD2	TRBJ2-4	TRBV27	.	CASHGTGGASVQYF	TGTGCCAGTCATGGGACGGGAGGGGCCAGCGTTCAGTACTTC
14	.	TRBJ1-2	TRBV27	few	CASNIAEALRGYTF	TGTGCCAGCAACATCGCTGAGGCCCTGAGGGGCTACACCTTC
13	.	TRBJ2-7	TRBV3-1	few	CASSEASSYEQYF	TGTGCCAGCAGCGAGGCGAGTTCTTACGAGCAGTACTTC
16	.	TRBJ2-7	TRBV5-4	.	CASSLEAGSVGYEQYF	TGTGCCAGCAGCTTGGAGGCGGGTTCAGTGGGCTACGAGCAGTACTTC
15	.	TRBJ2-3	TRBV14	.	CASSQVGGVTDTQYF	TGTGCCAGCAGCCAAGTAGGGGGGGTAACAGATACGCAGTATTTT
12	.	TRBJ2-2	TRBV2	few	CANLGSTGELFF	TGTGCCAACTTAGGGAGTACCGGGGAGCTGTTTTTT
15	.	TRBJ1-5	TRBV11-2	.	CASSPRAGDRQPQHF	TGTGCCAGCAGCCCGAGGGCCGGGGATCGTCAGCCCCAGCATTTT
14	TRBD1	TRBJ2-7	TRBV29-1	.	CSVEDATGTYEQYF	TGCAGCGTTGAAGATGCGACAGGGACCTACGAGCAGTACTTC
16	.	TRBJ2-7	TRBV7-9	few	CASKRGDSRGAYEQYF	TGTGCCAGCAAACGCGGAGACAGCAGGGGAGCCTACGAGCAGTACTTC
14	.	TRBJ2-1	TRBV21-1	few	CASSKRWGHNEQFF	TGTGCCAGCAGCAAAAGGTGGGGCCACAATGAGCAGTTCTTC
15	.	TRBJ2-7	TRBV9	few	CASSVDPGMAYEQYF	TGTGCCAGCAGCGTAGATCCGGGTATGGCCTACGAGCAGTACTTC
14	.	TRBJ2-3	TRBV9	many	CASSAPGGTDTQYF	TGTGCCAGCAGCGCGCCGGGGGGCACAGATACGCAGTATTTT
15	.	TRBJ2-7	TRBV10-3	once	CAISDRPPGGGEQYF	TGTGCCATCAGTGATAGACCTCCCGGAGGCGGCGAGCAGTACTTC
12	.	TRBJ2-1	TRBV19	.	CASSIGSLEQFF	TGTGCCAGTAGTATTGGTAGCCTGGAGCAGTTCTTC
14	.	TRBJ2-5	TRBV27	.	CASTRAGRWETQYF	TGTGCCAGCACCCGCGCCGGGCGGTGGGAGACCCAGTACTTC
17	.	TRBJ2-2	TRBV13	.	CASSPIGTALNTGELFF	TGTGCCAGCAGCCCCATAGGGACCGCTTTAAACACCGGGGAGCTGTTTTTT
16	.	TRBJ2-4	TRBV7-9	many	CASSLAEGVLKDIQYF	TGTGCCAGCAGCTTAGCGGAAGGTGTTCTTAAGGACATTCAGTACTTC
14	.	TRBJ2-7	TRBV9	.	CASSVAGEALEQYF	TGTGCCAGCAGCGTAGCGGGGGAGGCTCTCGAGCAGTACTTC
16	.	TRBJ2-1	TRBV4-1	.	CASSQDWGQVADEQFF	TGCGCCAGCAGCCAAGATTGGGGCCAGGTGGCGGATGAGCAGTTCTTC
17	.	TRBJ2-6	TRBV7-9	few	CASTEPPGPSGANVLTF	TGTGCCAGCACCGAACCTCCCGGCCCATCTGGGGCCAACGTCCTGACTTTC
15	.	TRBJ2-3	TRBV14	.	CASSRQGLTTDTQYF	TGTGCCAGCAGCCGTCAGGGCTTGACCACAGATACGCAGTATTTT
18	TRBD2	TRBJ2-1	TRBV2	.	CASSEGSGGVSSYNEQFF	TGTGCCAGCAGTGAGGGGAGCGGGGGGGTAAGCTCCTACAATGAGCAGTTCTTC